The subject of this entry is one TCR beta chain. Its specificity is unknown. Here immunoSEQ multiplex PCR was the method, and the copy in TCRdb shows in-frame clones only, minus some. The table records 550,000 to 750,000 clones, around 95% of them present only once. This sample is part of a study of shared clonotypes between healthy human individuals. Study-level information: There were three CD4 naive, three CD4 memory, two CD8 naive and one CD8 memory plates per donor.

Study-wide results and caveats: Non-shared clonotypes were found to have lower generation probabilities than the clonotypes that were shared by all four of the sorted-subset donors. Sampling covered nothing but blood. Tissue TCR repertoires likely differ from those found in blood.

As defined, naive CD8 cells were CD45RO-negative and positively selected for CCR7, with terminally differentiated effector memory CD45RA+ cells excluded. V shed 10 bases and J 4 bases; nucleotides not matched to a gene: 10. The length of the CDR3 is 13 residues. From germline, CDR1 is SNHLY and CDR2 FYNNEI. The sample taken for sequencing was naive CD8+ T cells sorted from blood. The TCR originated in a woman younger than 45 in good health. This chain links TRBV2 with TRBJ2-7, with TRBD1 matching over 7 bases. In DNA form, the CDR3 reads TGTGCCACGATTAGGGGGCTTGGGTACGAGCAGTACTTC. Amino acids: CATIRGLGYEQYF.